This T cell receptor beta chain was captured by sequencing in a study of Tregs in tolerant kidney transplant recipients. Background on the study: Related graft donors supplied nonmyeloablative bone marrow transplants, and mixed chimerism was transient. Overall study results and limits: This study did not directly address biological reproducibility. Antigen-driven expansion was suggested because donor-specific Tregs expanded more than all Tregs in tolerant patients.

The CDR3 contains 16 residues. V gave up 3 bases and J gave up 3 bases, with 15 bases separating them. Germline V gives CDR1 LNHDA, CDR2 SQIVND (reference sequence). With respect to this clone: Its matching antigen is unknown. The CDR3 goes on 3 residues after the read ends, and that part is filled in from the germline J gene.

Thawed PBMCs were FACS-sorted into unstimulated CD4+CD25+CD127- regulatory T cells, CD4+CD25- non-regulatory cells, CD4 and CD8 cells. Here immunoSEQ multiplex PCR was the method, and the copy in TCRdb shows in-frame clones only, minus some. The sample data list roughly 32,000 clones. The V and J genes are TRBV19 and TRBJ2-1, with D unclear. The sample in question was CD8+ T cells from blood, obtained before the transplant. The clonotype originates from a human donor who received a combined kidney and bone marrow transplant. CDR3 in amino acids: CASSIPRPEFYNEQFF. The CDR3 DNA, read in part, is TGTGCCAGTAGTATTCCCAGGCCGGAGTTCTACAATGAG. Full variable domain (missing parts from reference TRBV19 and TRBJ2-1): DGGITQSPKYLFRKEGQNVTLSCEQNLNHDAMYWYRQDPGQGLRLIYYSQIVNDFQKGDIAEGYSVSREKKESFPLTVTSAQKNPTAFYLCASSIPRPEFYNEQFFGPGTRLTVL.